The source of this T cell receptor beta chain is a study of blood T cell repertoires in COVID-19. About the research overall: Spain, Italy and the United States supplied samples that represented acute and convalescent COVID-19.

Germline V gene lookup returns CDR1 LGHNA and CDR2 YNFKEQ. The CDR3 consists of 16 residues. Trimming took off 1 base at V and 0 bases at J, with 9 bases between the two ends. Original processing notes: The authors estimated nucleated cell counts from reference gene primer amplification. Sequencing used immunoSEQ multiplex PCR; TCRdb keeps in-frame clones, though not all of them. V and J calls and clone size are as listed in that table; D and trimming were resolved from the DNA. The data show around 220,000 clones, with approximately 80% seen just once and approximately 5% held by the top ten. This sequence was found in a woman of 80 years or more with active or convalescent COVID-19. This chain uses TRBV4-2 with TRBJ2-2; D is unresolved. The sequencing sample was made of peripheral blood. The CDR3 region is CASSQASSANTGELFF. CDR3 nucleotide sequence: TGTGCCAGCAGCCAAGCTTCCTCCGCGAACACCGGGGAGCTGTTTTTT.